These T cell receptor beta chains were read from a single sample in a study of cytomegalovirus exposure and HLA in healthy donors. Libraries were prepared by immunoSEQ multiplex PCR; TCRdb keeps only in-frame clonotypes and omits some of them. The profile shows some 160,000 clones, around 80% of them singletons. Specimen: PBMCs. Receptor source: a man between 35 and 55 years old in good health and CMV-seronegative. CDR3s include the opening cysteine and the closing phenylalanine or tryptophan. A D gene is named only where the DNA matches it firmly. The size of a clone is reported for some rows only, either as once, few or many, or as a class for expanded clones.

clone size: once
V gene: TRBV6-5
D gene: TRBD1
J gene: TRBJ2-2
CDR3 DNA: TGTGCCAGCGGCAACAGGGGGTTCAACACCGGGGAGCTGTTTTTT
CDR3 protein: CASGNRGFNTGELFF

clone size: few
V gene: TRBV2
D gene: NA
J gene: TRBJ1-2
CDR3 DNA: TGTGCCAGCAGCGGACAGAACTATGGCTACACCTTC
CDR3 protein: CASSGQNYGYTF

clone size: NA
V gene: TRBV7-8
D gene: TRBD1
J gene: TRBJ1-1
CDR3 DNA: TGTGCCAGCAGCTCTCTCAGGGGGCAGGCTTTCTTT
CDR3 protein: CASSSLRGQAFF

clone size: NA
V gene: TRBV6-1
D gene: TRBD1
J gene: TRBJ1-1
CDR3 DNA: TGTGCCAGCAGTGAATTTACAGGGGTTCAAGCTTTCTTT
CDR3 protein: CASSEFTGVQAFF

clone size: NA
V gene: TRBV27
D gene: NA
J gene: TRBJ2-3
CDR3 DNA: TGTGCCAGCAGTTCCTGGACGGGGAGCACAGATACGCAGTATTTT
CDR3 protein: CASSSWTGSTDTQYF

clone size: NA
V gene: TRBV2
D gene: NA
J gene: TRBJ1-1
CDR3 DNA: TGTGCCAGCATGGGGCAGGGCGGGAGGAACACTGAAGCTTTCTTT
CDR3 protein: CASMGQGGRNTEAFF

clone size: NA
V gene: TRBV30
D gene: NA
J gene: TRBJ2-2
CDR3 DNA: TGTGCCTTCCAGTTCCAGAACACCGGGGAGCTGTTTTTT
CDR3 protein: CAFQFQNTGELFF

clone size: NA
V gene: TRBV10-3
D gene: TRBD1
J gene: TRBJ1-2
CDR3 DNA: TGTGCCAGTAAACAAGGGGGCACGGAGAGTGGCTACACCTTC
CDR3 protein: CASKQGGTESGYTF

clone size: NA
V gene: TRBV19
D gene: TRBD2
J gene: TRBJ2-2
CDR3 DNA: TGTGCCAGTAAGCAGCGGGAGTTGGCCGGGGAGCTGTTTTTT
CDR3 protein: CASKQRELAGELFF

clone size: few
V gene: TRBV4-3
D gene: NA
J gene: TRBJ1-1
CDR3 DNA: TGCGCCAGCAGCCAATCAGGGGCGAAGAACACTGAAGCTTTCTTT
CDR3 protein: CASSQSGAKNTEAFF

clone size: NA
V gene: TRBV27
D gene: NA
J gene: TRBJ2-5
CDR3 DNA: TGTGCCAGCAGTTCTAGCAGCTTGGACGAGACCCAGTACTTC
CDR3 protein: CASSSSSLDETQYF

clone size: NA
V gene: TRBV29-1
D gene: TRBD1
J gene: TRBJ1-1
CDR3 DNA: TGCAGCGTTGATGCCGGGACAGGGAGCACTGAAGCTTTCTTT
CDR3 protein: CSVDAGTGSTEAFF

clone size: few
V gene: TRBV18
D gene: NA
J gene: TRBJ2-7
CDR3 DNA: TGTGCCAGCTCCCCCGACAAGGGTCGGGGTTCCTACGAGCAGTACTTC
CDR3 protein: CASSPDKGRGSYEQYF

clone size: NA
V gene: TRBV30
D gene: NA
J gene: TRBJ1-3
CDR3 DNA: TGTGCCCATTCATTCGGAAACACCATATATTTT
CDR3 protein: CAHSFGNTIYF

clone size: NA
V gene: TRBV11-2
D gene: TRBD1
J gene: TRBJ1-2
CDR3 DNA: TGTGCCAGCAGCCGGGACAGGGTCTATGGCTACACCTTC
CDR3 protein: CASSRDRVYGYTF

clone size: NA
V gene: TRBV30
D gene: NA
J gene: TRBJ2-5
CDR3 DNA: TGTGCCTGGAGTGACCTCGGCGGGCCAGAGACCCAGTACTTC
CDR3 protein: CAWSDLGGPETQYF

clone size: NA
V gene: TRBV7-9
D gene: NA
J gene: TRBJ2-6
CDR3 DNA: TGTGCCAGCAGCTTAGCCCTAGTCGGCGTCCTGACTTTC
CDR3 protein: CASSLALVGVLTF

clone size: NA
V gene: TRBV6-5
D gene: TRBD1
J gene: TRBJ1-1
CDR3 DNA: TGTGCCAGCAGTTACCGGGGACAGGTGAACACTGAAGCTTTCTTT
CDR3 protein: CASSYRGQVNTEAFF

clone size: NA
V gene: TRBV29-1
D gene: NA
J gene: TRBJ1-2
CDR3 DNA: TGCAGCGTTGGAGACAGCCAGGCTAACTATGGCTACACCTTC
CDR3 protein: CSVGDSQANYGYTF

clone size: NA
V gene: TRBV19
D gene: NA
J gene: TRBJ2-7
CDR3 DNA: TGTGCCAGTAGTATTTCTGGGGCAAGGGAGCAGTACTTC
CDR3 protein: CASSISGAREQYF

clone size: NA
V gene: TRBV6-1
D gene: TRBD1
J gene: TRBJ1-5
CDR3 DNA: TGTGCCAGCAGGCAGGGGGCAGGGAGCAATCAGCCCCAGCATTTT
CDR3 protein: CASRQGAGSNQPQHF

clone size: NA
V gene: TRBV19
D gene: TRBD1
J gene: TRBJ2-1
CDR3 DNA: TGTGCCAGTACCCCAGACGCAGGGGGCACATACAATGAGCAGTTCTTC
CDR3 protein: CASTPDAGGTYNEQFF

clone size: many
V gene: TRBV7-6
D gene: NA
J gene: TRBJ1-1
CDR3 DNA: TGTGCCAGCAGCTTGGACGGGATCAGTGAAGCTTTCTTT
CDR3 protein: CASSLDGISEAFF

clone size: NA
V gene: TRBV21-1
D gene: NA
J gene: TRBJ2-3
CDR3 DNA: TGTGCCATTCGATCCGGGCGGGGCACAGATACGCAGTATTTT
CDR3 protein: CAIRSGRGTDTQYF

clone size: NA
V gene: TRBV15
D gene: NA
J gene: TRBJ2-3
CDR3 DNA: TGTGCCACCAGCCGAAGTATGGGGAGAACAGATACGCAGTATTTT
CDR3 protein: CATSRSMGRTDTQYF

clone size: few
V gene: TRBV7-2
D gene: TRBD1
J gene: TRBJ1-1
CDR3 DNA: TGTGCCAGCAGCCTCAGGACAGGGCCCCTCACTGAAGCTTTCTTT
CDR3 protein: CASSLRTGPLTEAFF

clone size: NA
V gene: TRBV6-5
D gene: NA
J gene: TRBJ2-7
CDR3 DNA: TGTGCCAGCAGTAGAGACTTTAGCGGTAACTACGAGCAGTACTTC
CDR3 protein: CASSRDFSGNYEQYF

clone size: once
V gene: TRBV7-9
D gene: NA
J gene: TRBJ1-6
CDR3 DNA: TGTGCCAGCAGCCTAGGAGGTCGAATTTCCAATTCACCCCTCCACTTT
CDR3 protein: CASSLGGRISNSPLHF

clone size: NA
V gene: TRBV19
D gene: NA
J gene: TRBJ2-1
CDR3 DNA: TGTGCCAGTAGTACCCAAAGGGGTAGCTCCTACAATGAGCAGTTCTTC
CDR3 protein: CASSTQRGSSYNEQFF

clone size: NA
V gene: TRBV29-1
D gene: TRBD1
J gene: TRBJ1-2
CDR3 DNA: TGCAGCGTCAATGGGGACGGGACAGCTAACTATGGCTACACCTTC
CDR3 protein: CSVNGDGTANYGYTF

clone size: NA
V gene: TRBV10-2
D gene: NA
J gene: TRBJ1-2
CDR3 DNA: TGCGCCAGCAGTGAGTCCCGACAGTATGGCTACACCTTC
CDR3 protein: CASSESRQYGYTF

clone size: NA
V gene: TRBV29-1
D gene: NA
J gene: TRBJ1-2
CDR3 DNA: TGCAGCGTTACACAGGTTCATGGCTACACCTTC
CDR3 protein: CSVTQVHGYTF

clone size: once
V gene: TRBV6-1
D gene: TRBD1
J gene: TRBJ2-3
CDR3 DNA: TGTGCCAGCAGGACAGGGTTTTGGGACCGGGATACGCAGTATTTT
CDR3 protein: CASRTGFWDRDTQYF

clone size: NA
V gene: TRBV5-6
D gene: NA
J gene: TRBJ1-4
CDR3 DNA: TGTGCCAGCAGCCCCCCGCCACAGGGTTCAAATGAAAAACTGTTTTTT
CDR3 protein: CASSPPPQGSNEKLFF

clone size: NA
V gene: TRBV10-3
D gene: NA
J gene: TRBJ1-2
CDR3 DNA: TGTGCCATCAGTGACCCCACTAGCCCAGGGGGCTACACCTTC
CDR3 protein: CAISDPTSPGGYTF

clone size: once
V gene: TRBV11-2
D gene: TRBD1
J gene: TRBJ1-2
CDR3 DNA: TGTGCCAGCAGCTTACCGGGACAGATCTATGGCTACACCTTC
CDR3 protein: CASSLPGQIYGYTF

clone size: NA
V gene: TRBV14
D gene: TRBD1
J gene: TRBJ1-3
CDR3 DNA: TGTGCCAGCAGCCGAGGGACAGCTTCTGGAAACACCATATATTTT
CDR3 protein: CASSRGTASGNTIYF

clone size: few
V gene: TRBV10-3
D gene: NA
J gene: TRBJ2-5
CDR3 DNA: TGTGCCATCAGTGAGTCGAGGGAGACCCAGTACTTC
CDR3 protein: CAISESRETQYF

clone size: NA
V gene: TRBV7-9
D gene: NA
J gene: TRBJ2-3
CDR3 DNA: TGTGCCAGCAGCACCCGACTGGAAGATACGCAGTATTTT
CDR3 protein: CASSTRLEDTQYF

clone size: NA
V gene: TRBV2
D gene: TRBD2
J gene: TRBJ2-7
CDR3 DNA: TGTGCCAGCACCAATCCCATAACGCGGCTAGCGGGAGGTCATTACTTC
CDR3 protein: CASTNPITRLAGGHYF

clone size: NA
V gene: TRBV7-3
D gene: NA
J gene: TRBJ2-6
CDR3 DNA: TGTGCCAGCAGCTCAGGGTCCGGGGCCAACGTCCTGACTTTC
CDR3 protein: CASSSGSGANVLTF

clone size: NA
V gene: TRBV2
D gene: NA
J gene: TRBJ1-5
CDR3 DNA: TGTGCCAGCAGTGGGCCAACAGGACAGCCCCAGCATTTT
CDR3 protein: CASSGPTGQPQHF

clone size: NA
V gene: TRBV7-9
D gene: TRBD1
J gene: TRBJ1-2
CDR3 DNA: TGTGCCAGCAGCTTATCGGGACAGGGGACCTATGGCTACACCTTC
CDR3 protein: CASSLSGQGTYGYTF

clone size: NA
V gene: TRBV5-1
D gene: TRBD2
J gene: TRBJ2-7
CDR3 DNA: TGCGCCAGCAGCCCCACTAGCGTCTACGAGCAGTACTTC
CDR3 protein: CASSPTSVYEQYF

clone size: NA
V gene: TRBV19
D gene: NA
J gene: TRBJ2-7
CDR3 DNA: TGTGCCAGTAGTATGGCAGGGGTTCCCACCTACGAGCAGTACTTC
CDR3 protein: CASSMAGVPTYEQYF

clone size: NA
V gene: TRBV10-3
D gene: TRBD1
J gene: TRBJ1-2
CDR3 DNA: TGTGCCATCAGTCCAGGGGGCGCAGACTATGGCTACACCTTC
CDR3 protein: CAISPGGADYGYTF